The rows below give T cell receptor beta chains drawn from one sample of a study of OX40 agonist ivuxolimab in advanced cancers. Sequenced by immunoSEQ multiplex PCR; TCRdb stores in-frame clones only, minus some. The data show roughly 71,000 clones, roughly four fifths seen once. Sequenced here: CD4+ or CD8+ T cells sorted from blood, sampled in a trial of the OX40 agonist ivuxolimab. These receptors all stem from an adult with an advanced solid tumor such as melanoma, head and neck, liver or kidney cancer. Each CDR3 is given without its conserved first and last residue.

V,J,CDR3
TRBV19,TRBJ1-2,ASSIPTDSWDGYT
TRBV6-1,TRBJ1-2,ASKLGTGIKSGYT
TRBV27,-,ASSPKTGTLSEQY
TRBV30,TRBJ1-5,AWGGQTNQPQH
TRBV2,TRBJ1-4,ASGGGAANEKLF
TRBV5-1,TRBJ2-7,ASNRDGTSYEQY
TRBV7-2,TRBJ2-2,ASSLAFLTGELF
TRBV7-9,TRBJ1-2,ASSRGDGDYGYT
TRBV5-6,TRBJ1-5,ASSRDRGLDAPQPQH
TRBV18,TRBJ1-1,ASSPLGRLTEAF